The next 2 T cell receptor beta chains were all read from a single sample in a study of molecular identifiers for immune sequencing clone quantification. TCRdb processed the PCR reads anew with MiXCR; each CDR3 protein has one entry. The repertoire holds under 600,000 distinct CDR3 sequences, about a fifth seen once, with about 0.8% in the top ten. The sequenced material came from naive CD8+ T cells from blood, with Jurkat cell RNA spiked in. The sample's subset: FACS-sorted CD8+CD4-CCR7+CD45RA+ naive T cells. These receptor sequences come from a human donor in good health. Some libraries in this study had Jurkat cell RNA spiked in.

This clonotype has just one count. Just one base apart from a much larger clone, this may be a read error. The chain has TRBV19 and TRBJ2-1; weak D call: TRBD2 (5 bases). V lost 3 bases to trimming and J lost 2 bases, with 14 bases between them. The CDR3 is made up of 16 amino acids. Germline values: CDR1 LNHDA, CDR2 SQIVND (reference sequence). In nucleotides, the CDR3 is TGTGCCAGTAGTATTAAGCGGATAGACCCCTACAATGAGCAGTTCTTC. Translated: CASSIKRIDPYNEQFF.

The chain combines TRBV15 with TRBJ1-1; maybe TRBD1 (6 bases). V lost 0 bases and J lost 1, with 9 bases in between. From germline, CDR1 is LNHNV and CDR2 YYDKDF (reference sequence). The CDR3 is 15 residues long. This chain's CDR3 is CATSREGHTNTEAFF. CDR3 coding DNA: TGTGCCACCAGCAGAGAGGGACACACGAACACTGAAGCTTTCTTT. Using reference TRBV15 and TRBJ1-1 for the parts outside the CDR3, the full variable domain is DAMVIQNPRYQVTQFGKPVTLSCSQTLNHNVMYWYQQKSSQAPKLLFHYYDKDFNNEADTPDNFQSRRPNTSFCFLDIRSPGLGDTAMYLCATSREGHTNTEAFFGQGTRLTVV.